This T cell receptor beta chain was captured by sequencing in a study of tumor and adjacent non-tumor tissue in lung cancer. Notes on the study in general: Normal lung showed higher cumulative top 100 clone frequency than tumor. Significantly higher TCR diversity was found in tumor than normal lung.

A modified ARM-PCR protocol with three rounds of nested PCR amplified TCRbeta. Using its own MiXCR run on the multiplex PCR reads, TCRdb lists one record per CDR3 protein. The data hold about 93,000 distinct CDR3 sequences, with 65% to 75% observed a single time. The template was RNA from unsorted bulk tissue. This clonotype has ten or more counts. Its antigen is as yet unknown. V was pared by 6 bases and J by 7 bases, with 13 bases between. Germline lookup yields CDR1 MDHEN and CDR2 SYDVKM. CDR3 length: 13 amino acids. The sequence was obtained from a man in his fifties or sixties with non-small cell lung cancer. Sequencing was done on a sample of lung tumor tissue. The chain recombines TRBV28 with TRBJ2-1; no clear D gene. CDR3 protein: CASSIGRRNEQFF. The DNA of the CDR3 is TGTGCCAGCAGCATAGGACGGAGAAATGAGCAGTTCTTC.